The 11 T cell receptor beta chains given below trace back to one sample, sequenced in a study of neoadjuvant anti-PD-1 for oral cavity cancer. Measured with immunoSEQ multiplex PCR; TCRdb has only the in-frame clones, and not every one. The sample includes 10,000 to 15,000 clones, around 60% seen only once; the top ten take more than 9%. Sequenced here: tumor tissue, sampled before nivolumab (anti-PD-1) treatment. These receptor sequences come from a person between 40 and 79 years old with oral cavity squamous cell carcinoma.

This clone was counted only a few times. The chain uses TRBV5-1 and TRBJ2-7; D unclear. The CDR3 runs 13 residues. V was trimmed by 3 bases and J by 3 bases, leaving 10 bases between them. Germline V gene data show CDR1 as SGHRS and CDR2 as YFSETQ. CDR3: CASSWADGYEQYF. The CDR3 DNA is TGCGCCAGCAGCTGGGCGGATGGCTACGAGCAGTACTTC.

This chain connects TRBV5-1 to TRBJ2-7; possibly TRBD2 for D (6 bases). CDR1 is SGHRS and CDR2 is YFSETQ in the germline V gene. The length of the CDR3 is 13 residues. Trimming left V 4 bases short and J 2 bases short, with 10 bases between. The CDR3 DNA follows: TGCGCCAGCAGCCGGGGGTTTACCTACGAGCAGTACTTC. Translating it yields CASSRGFTYEQYF.

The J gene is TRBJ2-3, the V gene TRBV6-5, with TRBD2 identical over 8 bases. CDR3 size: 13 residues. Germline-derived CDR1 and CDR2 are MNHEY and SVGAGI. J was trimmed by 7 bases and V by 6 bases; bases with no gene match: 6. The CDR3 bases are TGTGCCAGCAGGCCGGGGGGGGCATATACGCAGTATTTT. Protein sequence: CASRPGGAYTQYF.

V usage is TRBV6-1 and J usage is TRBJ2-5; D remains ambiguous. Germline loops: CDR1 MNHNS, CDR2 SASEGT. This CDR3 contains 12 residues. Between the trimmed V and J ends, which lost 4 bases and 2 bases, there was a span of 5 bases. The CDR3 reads CASSAMQETQYF. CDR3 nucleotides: TGTGCCAGCAGTGCAATGCAAGAGACCCAGTACTTC.

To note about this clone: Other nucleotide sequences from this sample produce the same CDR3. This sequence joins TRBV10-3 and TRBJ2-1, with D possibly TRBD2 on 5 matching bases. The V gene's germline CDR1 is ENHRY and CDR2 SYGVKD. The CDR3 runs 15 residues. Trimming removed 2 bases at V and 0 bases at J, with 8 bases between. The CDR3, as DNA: TGTGCCATCAGTGAGGCGGGCAGCTCCTACAATGAGCAGTTCTTC. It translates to CAISEAGSSYNEQFF.

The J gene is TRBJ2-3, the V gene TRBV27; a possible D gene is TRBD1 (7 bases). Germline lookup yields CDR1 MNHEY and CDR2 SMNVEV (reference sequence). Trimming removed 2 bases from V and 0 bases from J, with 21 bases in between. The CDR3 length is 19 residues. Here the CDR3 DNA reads TGTGCCAGCAGTTTACGTCCATATCAGGGGGGTTCTAGCACAGATACGCAGTATTTT. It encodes CASSLRPYQGGSSTDTQYF.

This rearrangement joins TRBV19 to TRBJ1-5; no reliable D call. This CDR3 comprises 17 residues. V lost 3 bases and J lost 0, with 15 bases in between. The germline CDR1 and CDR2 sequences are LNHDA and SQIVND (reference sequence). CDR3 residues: CASSIQVATLSNQPQHF. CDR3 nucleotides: TGTGCCAGTAGTATCCAGGTCGCCACCCTTAGCAATCAGCCCCAGCATTTT.

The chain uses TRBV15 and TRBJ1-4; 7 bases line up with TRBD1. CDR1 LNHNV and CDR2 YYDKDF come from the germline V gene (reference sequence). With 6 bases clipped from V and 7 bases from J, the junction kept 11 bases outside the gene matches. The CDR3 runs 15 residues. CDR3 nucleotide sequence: TGTGCCACCAGACGCGGAAGGGGGCTGGGTGAAAAACTGTTTTTT. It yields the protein CATRRGRGLGEKLFF.

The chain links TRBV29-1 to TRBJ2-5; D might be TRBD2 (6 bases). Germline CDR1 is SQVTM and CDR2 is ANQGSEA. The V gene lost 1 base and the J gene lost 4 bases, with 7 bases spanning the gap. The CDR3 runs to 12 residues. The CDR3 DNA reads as TGCAGCGTTGAAGTGGGGGGAGAGACCCAGTACTTC. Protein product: CSVEVGGETQYF.

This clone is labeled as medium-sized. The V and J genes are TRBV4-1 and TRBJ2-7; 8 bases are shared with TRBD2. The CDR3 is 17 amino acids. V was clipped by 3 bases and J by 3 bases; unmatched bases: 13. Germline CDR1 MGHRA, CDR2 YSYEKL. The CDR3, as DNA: TGCGCCAGCAGCCACCCCGGACAGCCGGGACTAGTCTACGAGCAGTACTTC. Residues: CASSHPGQPGLVYEQYF.

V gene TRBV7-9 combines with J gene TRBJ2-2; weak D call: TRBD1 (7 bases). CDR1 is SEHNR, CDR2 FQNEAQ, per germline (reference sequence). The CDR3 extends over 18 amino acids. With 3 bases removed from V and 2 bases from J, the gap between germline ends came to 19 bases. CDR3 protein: CASSFFLGGQTNTGELFF. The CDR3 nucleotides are TGTGCCAGCAGCTTTTTTCTCGGGGGACAGACAAACACCGGGGAGCTGTTTTTT.